These 9 T cell receptor beta chains were sequenced from one sample in a study of CD8 T cells in Susac syndrome. It was with random hexamers that roughly 0.5 to 1 ug RNA was reverse transcribed. TCRdb passed the immunoSEQ multiplex PCR reads through MiXCR, listing each CDR3 protein once. Counted here are 200,000 to 250,000 distinct CDR3 sequences, 94% occurring once; the ten biggest clones make up over 0.15%. Material: CD4+ T cells from PBMCs. These receptors originate from a human donor with Susac syndrome.

This rearrangement joins TRBV28 to TRBJ1-2, with 9 bases identical to TRBD1. The CDR3 totals 15 residues. In germline, CDR1 is MDHEN, CDR2 SYDVKM. The ends lost 5 bases at V and 2 bases at J; junction bases unmatched: 6. Here the CDR3 reads CASSPQGAANYGYTF. DNA of the CDR3: TGTGCCAGCAGTCCACAGGGGGCTGCCAACTATGGCTACACCTTC.

This clonotype has only one observation. The rearrangement links TRBV30 to TRBJ2-5; D is perhaps TRBD1 (6 bases). CDR3 length: 13 residues. CDR1 is GTSNPN and CDR2 is SVGIG in the germline V gene (reference sequence). V was trimmed by 3 bases and J by 9 bases, leaving 17 bases between them. Written as DNA, the CDR3 is TGTGCCTGGAGAGGGACACTCGGTTTGGCCCAGTACTTC. Its translation is CAWRGTLGLAQYF.

The chain links TRBV5-4 to TRBJ1-1; perhaps TRBD1 as D (6 bases). Germline V gene sequence: CDR1 SGHNT, CDR2 YYREEE (reference sequence). V gave up 4 bases and J gave up 0 bases, with 13 bases separating them. CDR3 length: 15 residues. The CDR3 coding sequence is TGTGCCAGCAGCCCGGGGGCAAGGATGAACACTGAAGCTTTCTTT. Amino acid sequence: CASSPGARMNTEAFF. Combining the CDR3 with reference TRBV5-4 and TRBJ1-1 gives the whole variable domain ETGVTQSPTHLIKTRGQQVTLRCSSQSGHNTVSWYQQALGQGPQFIFQYYREEENGRGNFPPRFSGLQFPNYSSELNVNALELDDSALYLCASSPGARMNTEAFFGQGTRLTVV.

The V call is TRBV18, the J call TRBJ1-1; the D is unclear. Germline CDR1 is KGHSH and CDR2 is LQKENI. This CDR3 spans 14 amino acids. The V end lost 1 base, the J end lost 1 base, and 7 bases lay between the germline ends. The DNA of the CDR3 is TGTGCCAGCTCACCACTTGATGGGAACACTGAAGCTTTCTTT. It specifies CASSPLDGNTEAFF.

Remarks on this clonotype: A junction end diverges from the germline sequence, so it may reflect a read error. The chain uses TRBV6-5 and TRBJ1-1; 7 nucleotides agree with TRBD1. The CDR3 length is 11 residues. Per the germline V gene, CDR1 is MNHEY and CDR2 is SVGAGI. CDR3 sequence: CASSSLLGQTF. CDR3 nucleotide sequence: TGTGCCAGCAGTTCCCTCCTGGGACAGACTTTT.

The chain couples TRBV20-1 to TRBJ2-3; 12 positions agree with TRBD2. CDR3 length: 17 residues. Looked up from germline, CDR1 is DFQATT and CDR2 is SNEGSKA (reference sequence). J gave up 0 bases and V 3 bases, and 7 bases lay outside the gene matches. The CDR3 is CSASPLAGGASTDTQYF. CDR3 nucleotides: TGCAGTGCTAGTCCCCTAGCGGGGGGGGCTAGCACAGATACGCAGTATTTT.

The chain is built from TRBV18 and TRBJ2-3, with a tentative D call TRBD1 (6 bases). The germline CDR1 and CDR2 sequences are KGHSH and LQKENI. This CDR3 spans 14 amino acids. The ends were cut back, 8 bases at V and 0 bases at J, with 12 bases in the middle. The CDR3 nucleotides are TGTGCCAGCACCGGGACAAGGAGCACAGATACGCAGTATTTT. Its translation is CASTGTRSTDTQYF.

The chain joins TRBV3-1 to TRBJ2-7; D is ambiguous. The germline CDR1 and CDR2 sequences are LGHDT and YNNKEL (reference sequence). The CDR3 has 15 amino acids. The germline V and J ends were trimmed by 3 bases and 1 base, with 13 bases remaining between them. The CDR3 bases are TGTGCCAGCAGCCAGGCAGCCGAAGGATCCTACGAGCAGTACTTC. It is translated as CASSQAAEGSYEQYF.

The rearrangement links TRBV29-1 to TRBJ2-6; 8 nucleotides line up with TRBD1. CDR1 and CDR2 from the germline V gene are SQVTM and ANQGSEA. This CDR3 is 16 amino acids long. Trimming removed 5 bases from V and 0 bases from J; junction bases left unmatched: 6. The DNA for the CDR3 is TGCAGCGTTCTTGACAGGGGCGCCTCTGGGGCCAACGTCCTGACTTTC. Translation: CSVLDRGASGANVLTF.